Presented here are 17 T cell receptor beta chains from one specimen sequenced in a study of cytomegalovirus exposure and HLA in healthy donors. It was with 60 Vbeta and 13 Jbeta primers that the PCR ran. Sequencing used immunoSEQ multiplex PCR; TCRdb keeps in-frame clones, though not all of them. The data contain 150,000 to 200,000 clones, 65% to 80% of them seen just once; the ten biggest clones take up around 2%. The sequencing sample was made of PBMCs. These TCRs come from a female donor in good health and CMV-seronegative.

Comments on this clone: Mismatch with germline at one junction end may stem from a read error. The chain joins TRBV30 to TRBJ1-1; TRBD1 might be the D (6 bases). Germline loops: CDR1 GTSNPN, CDR2 SVGIG (reference sequence). This CDR3 contains 12 residues. The CDR3 nucleotides are TGTGCCTGGATCCCTACGGGGGGGGGCGGAAGATTT. Protein product: CAWIPTGGGGRF.

The chain joins TRBV19 to TRBJ1-1, with D maybe TRBD1 (5 bases). Per the germline V gene, CDR1 is LNHDA and CDR2 is SQIVND (reference sequence). Trimming stripped 7 bases from V and 5 bases from J, with 20 bases between. The CDR3 has 15 residues. This chain's CDR3 is CASTEWGTGGTEAFF. CDR3 DNA sequence: TGTGCCAGTACCGAATGGGGGACGGGGGGAACTGAAGCTTTCTTT. The full variable domain, in which reference TRBV19 and TRBJ1-1 provide the parts outside the CDR3, is DGGITQSPKYLFRKEGQNVTLSCEQNLNHDAMYWYRQDPGQGLRLIYYSQIVNDFQKGDIAEGYSVSREKKESFPLTVTSAQKNPTAFYLCASTEWGTGGTEAFFGQGTRLTVV.

The chain uses TRBV27 and TRBJ1-5, with 9 bases matching TRBD1. Germline V gene data show CDR1 as MNHEY and CDR2 as SMNVEV (reference sequence). CDR3 length: 15 residues. Losses at the gene ends were 6 bases for V and 2 bases for J; bases not matched to a gene: 5. CDR3: CASRSGDRGNQPQHF. The CDR3 bases are TGTGCCAGCAGGTCAGGGGACAGGGGCAATCAGCCCCAGCATTTT.

The V call is TRBV9, the J call TRBJ2-1; 16 bases line up with TRBD2. Germline values: CDR1 SGDLS, CDR2 YYNGEE. With 0 bases clipped from V and 5 bases from J, the junction kept 5 bases outside the gene matches. This CDR3 is 18 amino acids long. The CDR3 protein is CASSVGGTSGGANNEQFF. The CDR3 nucleotides read TGTGCCAGCAGCGTAGGAGGGACTAGCGGGGGGGCAAACAATGAGCAGTTCTTC.

In its sample, this clone was seen once. J is TRBJ2-3 and V is TRBV5-4; D perhaps matches TRBD1 (5 bases). V was trimmed by 0 bases and J by 0 bases, leaving 8 bases between them. This CDR3 is 15 amino acids long. Germline lookup yields CDR1 SGHNT and CDR2 YYREEE (reference sequence). The CDR3 sequence: CASSLARASTDTQYF. CDR3 bases: TGTGCCAGCAGCTTGGCCAGGGCTAGCACAGATACGCAGTATTTT. Filled out from reference TRBV5-4 and TRBJ2-3, the complete variable domain reads ETGVTQSPTHLIKTRGQQVTLRCSSQSGHNTVSWYQQALGQGPQFIFQYYREEENGRGNFPPRFSGLQFPNYSSELNVNALELDDSALYLCASSLARASTDTQYFGPGTRLTVL.

This clone was picked up one time. J is TRBJ2-2 and V is TRBV27, with TRBD2 as a possible D gene (6 bases). Deletions cut 6 bases from V and 6 bases from J, with 17 bases between. Germline CDR1 is MNHEY and CDR2 is SMNVEV (reference sequence). The CDR3 is made up of 15 amino acids. CDR3 bases: TGTGCCAGCAGGCCACCGGGGGTGGGGTCCGGGGAGCTGTTTTTT. This gives the protein CASRPPGVGSGELFF.

The rearrangement uses TRBV7-2 and TRBJ2-5; maybe TRBD2 (6 bases). This CDR3 is built from 15 residues. V lost 0 bases to trimming and J lost 1 base, with 9 bases between them. The germline gives CDR1 SGHTA, CDR2 FQGNSA. For the CDR3, the DNA is TGTGCCAGCAGCTTAGCGCGACTAGTCCAAGAGACCCAGTACTTC. Translated: CASSLARLVQETQYF.

The V and J genes are TRBV7-2 and TRBJ1-5, with no clear D. This CDR3 has 14 amino acids. The germline V gene has CDR1 SGHTA and CDR2 FQGNSA. Trimming removed 5 bases from V and 6 bases from J, with 14 bases in between. In DNA form, the CDR3 reads TGTGCCAGCAGCCTAAACCTGTTTACTCAGCCCCAGCATTTT. Translating gives CASSLNLFTQPQHF.

In this sample, this clone turned up a few times. The rearrangement links TRBV10-3 to TRBJ1-6; D possibly corresponds to TRBD1 (5 bases). In germline, CDR1 is ENHRY, CDR2 SYGVKD. This CDR3 region has 13 residues. Trimming shortened V by 5 bases and J by 6 bases, and 8 bases separated the two germline ends. CDR3 in amino acids: CAISQGPNSPLHF. CDR3 in DNA: TGTGCCATCAGTCAGGGCCCTAATTCACCCCTCCACTTT.

The chain combines TRBV29-1 with TRBJ2-2, with D possibly being TRBD2 (6 bases). Germline CDR1 SQVTM, CDR2 ANQGSEA. The CDR3 covers 15 residues. V was pared by 0 bases and J by 0 bases, with 8 bases between. CDR3 amino acids: CSVEDGSTNTGELFF. CDR3 coding DNA: TGCAGCGTTGAAGACGGGAGCACGAACACCGGGGAGCTGTTTTTT.

The rearrangement joins TRBV2 to TRBJ2-6; the D gene is possibly TRBD2 (5 bases). Trimming removed 4 bases from V and 0 bases from J, with 13 bases in between. Per the germline V gene, CDR1 is SNHLY and CDR2 is FYNNEI. This CDR3 contains 17 residues. This chain's CDR3 is CASSGTHKSSGANVLTF. The DNA of the CDR3 is TGTGCCAGCAGTGGGACTCATAAGAGCTCTGGGGCCAACGTCCTGACTTTC.

The chain recombines TRBV6-5 with TRBJ2-4, with 7 nucleotides matching TRBD1. This CDR3 has 16 residues. The J segment lost 3 bases and the V segment lost 4 bases, leaving 9 bases of the junction unmatched. Germline lookup yields CDR1 MNHEY and CDR2 SVGAGI. CDR3 loop: CASSSSGGRGKNIQYF. The CDR3 nucleotides are TGTGCCAGCAGTTCCTCAGGGGGACGGGGCAAAAACATTCAGTACTTC.

The chain couples TRBV5-1 to TRBJ2-7, with 8 positions matching TRBD1. Germline V gives CDR1 SGHRS, CDR2 YFSETQ. This CDR3 is built from 12 residues. With V trimmed by 4 bases and J by 6 bases, 3 bases remained unmatched. The CDR3 loop reads CASSLDRGEQYF. CDR3 bases: TGCGCCAGCAGCCTTGACAGGGGCGAGCAGTACTTC.

This clone was seen more than once but under ten times. CDR3 in amino acids: CASSWDTGSGNTIYF. DNA of the CDR3: TGTGCCAGCAGTTGGGACACCGGCTCTGGAAACACCATATATTTT. V and J are TRBV9 and TRBJ1-3; a possible D gene is TRBD1 (6 bases). This CDR3 contains 15 residues. The germline V gene has CDR1 SGDLS and CDR2 YYNGEE. The V end was cut by 5 bases, the J end by 0 bases, with 12 bases between.

The chain carries TRBV7-2 and TRBJ2-1, with 8 bases matching TRBD1. The trim removed 4 bases at V and 15 bases at J, leaving 5 bases unmatched. The CDR3 spans 11 residues. CDR1 is SGHTA, CDR2 FQGNSA, per germline. CDR3 sequence reads: CASSSTGGWFF. DNA for the CDR3: TGTGCCAGCAGCTCAACAGGGGGATGGTTCTTC.

This rearrangement joins TRBV7-9 to TRBJ2-7; 9 bases map to TRBD1. Germline CDR1 reads SEHNR; CDR2 reads FQNEAQ (reference sequence). CDR3 length equals 15 residues. Unmatched junction bases numbered 5, after V lost 3 bases and J lost 2 bases. CDR3 DNA: TGTGCCAGCAGCTTTACAGGGGGCACCCCCTACGAGCAGTACTTC. This translates into CASSFTGGTPYEQYF. The variable domain in full, with the rest retrieved from reference TRBV7-9 and TRBJ2-7, is DTGVSQNPRHKITKRGQNVTFRCDPISEHNRLYWYRQTLGQGPEFLTYFQNEAQLEKSRLLSDRFSAERPKGSFSTLEIQRTEQGDSAMYLCASSFTGGTPYEQYFGPGTRLTVT.

The J gene is TRBJ2-5, the V gene TRBV6-5; D may be TRBD1 (6 bases). The CDR3 loop spans 15 amino acids. Germline V gene sequence: CDR1 MNHEY, CDR2 SVGAGI. Trimming shortened V by 4 bases and J by 1 base, and 13 bases separated the two germline ends. CDR3 region: CASSSGDRLQETQYF. Here the CDR3 DNA reads TGTGCCAGCAGTTCTGGAGACAGGCTCCAAGAGACCCAGTACTTC.